This passage covers 5 T cell receptor beta chains from one sample sequenced in a study of CD8+ T cells in alopecia areata. Sequencing used cDNA as its template, made by extracting RNA and reverse transcribing it. The protocol was immunoSEQ multiplex PCR, while the TCRdb copy is restricted to in-frame clones and leaves out a portion. Of about 94,000 clones listed, about 70% are singletons. The treatment denotes: oral pan-JAK inhibitor, 5-10 mg twice daily. This specimen was CD8+ T cells sorted from blood, taken at approximately week 44, from a patient treated with tofacitinib. The receptors here all came from a human donor with alopecia areata.

A note on this clone: This sample also contains other DNA sequences that code for the same CDR3. The CDR3: CASSLGAGELFF. In DNA form, the CDR3 reads TGTGCCAGTAGTTTAGGGGCCGGGGAGCTGTTTTTT. The rearrangement joins TRBV19 to TRBJ2-2, with D tentatively TRBD1 (5 bases). The V end was cut by 5 bases, the J end by 6 bases, with 7 bases between. Looked up from germline, CDR1 is LNHDA and CDR2 is SQIVND (reference sequence). The CDR3 runs 12 residues.

The chain uses TRBV5-6 and TRBJ2-7; TRBD1 matches at 10 bases. Unmatched junction bases numbered 4, after V lost 4 bases and J lost 3 bases. Germline CDR1 SGHDT, CDR2 YYEEEE. This CDR3 is 14 amino acids long. The CDR3 DNA sequence: TGTGCCAGCAGCGGACAGGGGGTAGGCTACGAGCAGTACTTC. Its protein product is CASSGQGVGYEQYF.

The rearrangement links TRBV4-3 to TRBJ1-4; D is possibly TRBD1 (5 bases). Trimming removed 0 bases at V and 8 bases at J, with 16 bases between. The CDR3 sequence is 16 residues long. Germline-derived CDR1 and CDR2 are LGHNA and YSLEER. The CDR3 sequence is CASSQEWSREGEKLFF. CDR3 bases: TGCGCCAGCAGCCAAGAATGGAGCAGAGAGGGGGAAAAACTGTTTTTT.

The genes are TRBV23-1 and TRBJ1-3, with TRBD1 as a possible D gene (5 bases). TRBV23-1 has ORF status, its function being uncertain. CDR3 length: 14 residues. Trimming removed 6 bases from V and 2 bases from J, with 11 bases in between. CDR3 DNA: TGCGCCAGCAGACATAGGGGTACTGGAAACACCATATATTTT. Its translation is CASRHRGTGNTIYF.

The chain has TRBV5-6 and TRBJ1-1; TRBD1 is a possible D gene (5 bases). This CDR3 is built from 13 residues. Between the trimmed V and J ends, which lost 7 bases and 4 bases, there was a span of 14 bases. Germline V gives CDR1 SGHDT, CDR2 YYEEEE. The CDR3 nucleotides are TGTGCCAGCGACGTGGGGGGGTTCACTGAAGCTTTCTTT. Amino acid sequence: CASDVGGFTEAFF.